The clone carrying this TCR beta chain has just a few counts. Its target is not known. This CDR3 is built from 15 residues. Trimming cost V 1 base and J 4 bases; bases outside gene matches: 2. Per the germline V gene, CDR1 is SGHTA and CDR2 is FQGNSA. The sample originates from a study of Ad26.COV2.S vaccination and SARS-CoV-2 variants. The study, taken as a whole, reports: Non-spike TCR breadth did not differ much between vaccine and placebo recipients.

Profiled with immunoSEQ multiplex PCR; TCRdb holds only in-frame clones, not every one. The table includes a few hundred thousand clones, 85% to 90% detected once. Treatment denoted: some 20 received Ad26.COV2.S at low or high dose, single or two shots; roughly five received placebo; per-sample allocation not given. All samples were drawn on day 63, counting from the first vaccine or placebo injection. This vaccine is an Ad26 vector that expresses the Wuhan-strain SARS-CoV-2 spike. This rearrangement joins TRBV7-2 to TRBJ2-7, with 12 bases matching TRBD2. The TCR was taken from a person between 18 and 65 years old who received the Ad26.COV2.S COVID-19 vaccine or a placebo. The sample was peripheral blood, taken in a trial of Ad26.COV2.S vaccine versus placebo. The CDR3 DNA reads TGTGCCAGCAGCTTAGTGCTAGCGGGGGGGTACGAGCAGTACTTC. Translated: CASSLVLAGGYEQYF.